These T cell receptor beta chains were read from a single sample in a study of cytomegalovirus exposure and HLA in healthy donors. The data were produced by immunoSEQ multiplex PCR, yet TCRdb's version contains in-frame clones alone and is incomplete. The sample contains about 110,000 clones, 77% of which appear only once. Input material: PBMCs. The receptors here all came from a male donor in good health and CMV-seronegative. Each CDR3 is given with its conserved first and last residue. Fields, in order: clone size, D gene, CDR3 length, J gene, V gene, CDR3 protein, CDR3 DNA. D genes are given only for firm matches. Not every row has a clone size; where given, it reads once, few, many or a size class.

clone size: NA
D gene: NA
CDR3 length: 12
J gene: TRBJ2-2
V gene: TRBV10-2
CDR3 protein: CASGLNTGELFF
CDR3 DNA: TGCGCCAGTGGACTTAACACCGGGGAGCTGTTTTTT

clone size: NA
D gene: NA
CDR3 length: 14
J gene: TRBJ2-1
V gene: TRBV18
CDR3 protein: CASSPLVSLNEQFF
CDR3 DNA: TGTGCCAGCTCACCATTAGTATCGTTGAATGAGCAGTTCTTC

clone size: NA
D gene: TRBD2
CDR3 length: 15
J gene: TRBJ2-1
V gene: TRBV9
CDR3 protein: CASSVGLAGLGEQFF
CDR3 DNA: TGTGCCAGCAGCGTAGGGCTAGCGGGACTAGGTGAGCAGTTCTTC

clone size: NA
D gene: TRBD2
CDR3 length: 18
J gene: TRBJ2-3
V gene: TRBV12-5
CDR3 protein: CASGLNPLAGGDTDTQYF
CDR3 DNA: TGTGCTAGTGGTTTGAATCCCCTAGCGGGAGGAGACACAGATACGCAGTATTTT

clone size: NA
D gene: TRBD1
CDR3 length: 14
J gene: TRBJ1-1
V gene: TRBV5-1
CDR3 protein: CASSLQGQNTEAFF
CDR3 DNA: TGCGCCAGCAGCTTACAGGGGCAGAACACTGAAGCTTTCTTT

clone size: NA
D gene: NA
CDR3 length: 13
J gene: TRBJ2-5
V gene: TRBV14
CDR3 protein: CASSRGGQETQYF
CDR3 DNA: TGTGCCAGCAGCCGGGGAGGTCAAGAGACCCAGTACTTC

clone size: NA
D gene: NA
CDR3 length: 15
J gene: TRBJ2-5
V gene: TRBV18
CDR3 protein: CASSPPPSVHETQYF
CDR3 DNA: TGTGCCAGCTCACCACCGCCTAGCGTTCACGAGACCCAGTACTTC

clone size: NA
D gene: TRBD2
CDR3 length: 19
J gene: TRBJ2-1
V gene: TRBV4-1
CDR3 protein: CASSPRTSGSIGKLDEQFF
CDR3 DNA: TGCGCCAGCAGCCCGCGGACTAGCGGGAGCATTGGTAAGTTGGATGAGCAGTTCTTC

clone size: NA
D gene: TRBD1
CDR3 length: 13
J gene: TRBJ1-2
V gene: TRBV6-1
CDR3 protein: CASSETGGSGYTF
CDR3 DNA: TGTGCCAGCAGTGAAACAGGGGGCTCGGGCTACACCTTC

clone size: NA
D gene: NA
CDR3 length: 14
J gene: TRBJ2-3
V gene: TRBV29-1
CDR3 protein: CSVAYYLSGDTQYF
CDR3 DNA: TGCAGCGTCGCCTACTACCTCTCGGGAGATACGCAGTATTTT

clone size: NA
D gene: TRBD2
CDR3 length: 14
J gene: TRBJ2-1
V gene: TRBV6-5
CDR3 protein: CASSPGLEYNEQFF
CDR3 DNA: TGTGCCAGCAGCCCCGGACTAGAGTACAATGAGCAGTTCTTC

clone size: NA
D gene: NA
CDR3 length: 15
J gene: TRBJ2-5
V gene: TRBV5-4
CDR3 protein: CASSGAELGFETQYF
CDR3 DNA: TGTGCCAGCAGCGGCGCTGAACTAGGTTTTGAGACCCAGTACTTC

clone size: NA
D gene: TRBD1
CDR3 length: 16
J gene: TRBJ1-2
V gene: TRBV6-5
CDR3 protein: CASSSRGTDANYGYTF
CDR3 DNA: TGTGCCAGCAGTTCAAGGGGGACAGACGCTAACTATGGCTACACCTTC

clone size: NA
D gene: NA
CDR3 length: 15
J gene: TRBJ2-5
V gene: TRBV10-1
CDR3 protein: CASSPGGTVQETQYF
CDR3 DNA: TGCGCCAGCAGTCCTGGAGGGACGGTCCAAGAGACCCAGTACTTC

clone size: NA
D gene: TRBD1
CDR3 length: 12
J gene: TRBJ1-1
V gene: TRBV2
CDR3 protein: CASRDRAPEAFF
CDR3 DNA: TGTGCCAGCAGGGACAGGGCCCCTGAAGCTTTCTTT

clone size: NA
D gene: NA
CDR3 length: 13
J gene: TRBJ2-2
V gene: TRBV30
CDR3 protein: CAWSVRETGELFF
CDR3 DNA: TGTGCCTGGAGTGTTCGGGAGACCGGGGAGCTGTTTTTT

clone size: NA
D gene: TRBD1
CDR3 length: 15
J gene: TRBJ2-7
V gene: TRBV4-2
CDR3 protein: CASSQKTGKSYEQYF
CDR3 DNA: TGTGCCAGCAGCCAAAAGACAGGGAAGTCCTACGAGCAGTACTTC

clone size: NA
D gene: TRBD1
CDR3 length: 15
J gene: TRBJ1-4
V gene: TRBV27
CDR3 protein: CASKARTGKNEKLFF
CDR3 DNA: TGTGCCAGCAAGGCAAGGACAGGAAAAAATGAAAAACTGTTTTTT

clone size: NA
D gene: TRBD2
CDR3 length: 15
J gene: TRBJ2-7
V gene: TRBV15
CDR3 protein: CATSRDTSGGYEQYF
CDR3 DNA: TGTGCCACCAGCAGAGATACTAGCGGGGGGTACGAGCAGTACTTC

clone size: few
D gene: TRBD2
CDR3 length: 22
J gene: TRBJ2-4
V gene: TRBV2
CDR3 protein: CASTKDLGLAGVLRGAKNIQYF
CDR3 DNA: TGTGCCAGCACCAAGGACCTGGGACTAGCGGGAGTTCTTAGGGGGGCCAAAAACATTCAGTACTTC

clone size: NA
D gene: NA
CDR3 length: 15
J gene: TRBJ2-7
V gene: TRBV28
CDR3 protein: CASSPPGQASYEQYF
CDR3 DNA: TGTGCCAGCAGCCCACCGGGACAAGCCTCCTACGAGCAGTACTTC

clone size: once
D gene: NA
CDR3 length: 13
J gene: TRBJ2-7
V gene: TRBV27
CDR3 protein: CASSLDSRSEQYF
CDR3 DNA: TGTGCCAGCAGTTTGGACTCCAGAAGCGAGCAGTACTTC

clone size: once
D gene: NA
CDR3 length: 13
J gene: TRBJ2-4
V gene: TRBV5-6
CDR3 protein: CASSHRDAGIQYF
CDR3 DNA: TGTGCCAGCAGCCACAGGGACGCGGGCATTCAGTACTTC

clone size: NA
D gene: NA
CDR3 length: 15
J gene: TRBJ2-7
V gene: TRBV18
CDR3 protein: CASSQGRGSSYEQYF
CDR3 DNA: TGTGCCAGCTCACAAGGTCGGGGTAGCTCCTACGAGCAGTACTTC

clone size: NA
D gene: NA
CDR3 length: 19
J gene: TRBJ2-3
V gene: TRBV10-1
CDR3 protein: CASCNPEPGRLVGPDTQYF
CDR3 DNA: TGCGCCAGCTGTAACCCGGAGCCCGGGAGATTGGTTGGGCCAGATACGCAGTATTTT